The source of this TCR beta chain is a study of blood T cell repertoires in COVID-19. Overall study: Specimens from acute and convalescent COVID-19 originated in the United States, Italy and Spain. Nucleic acid was either cDNA or gDNA, and it came from T cells, B-cell-depleted T cells, or PBMCs.

How the authors handled the data: Reference gene primer amplification gave estimated nucleated cell counts. Using immunoSEQ multiplex PCR, the repertoire was profiled, and TCRdb retains in-frame clones only, with some absent. Clone size and V and J calls were adopted from that table, with D and trimming inferred from the DNA. The sample yields roughly 300,000 clones, about four fifths seen once. V lost 4 bases and J 3 bases, leaving 13 bases between the germline ends. This CDR3 is 15 amino acids long. Germline V gene lookup returns CDR1 ENHRY and CDR2 SYGVKD. The sequenced sample was peripheral blood. This TCR came from a woman in her sixties or seventies with active or convalescent COVID-19. V and J are TRBV10-3 and TRBJ1-3, with D tentatively TRBD1 (6 bases). CDR3 protein: CAISGGGPFGNTIYF. In DNA, the CDR3 is TGTGCCATCAGTGGCGGGGGGCCCTTTGGAAACACCATATATTTT.